A single sample gave rise to the 27 T cell receptor beta chains below, sequenced in a study of T cell changes during pregnancy in multiple sclerosis. Produced via immunoSEQ multiplex PCR; TCRdb's table is partial and in-frame only. The table lists about 38,000 clones, 80% to 95% of them singletons. The sequencing here drew on CD8+ T cells from peripheral blood mononuclear cells, taken in the third trimester of pregnancy. These receptors originate from a female donor with multiple sclerosis, enrolled in a pregnancy study.

The rearrangement links TRBV29-1 to TRBJ2-1, with 10 bases aligning to TRBD2. The junction had 9 bases not matched to a gene; V was cut back by 7 bases and J by 15 bases. Germline V CDR1 and CDR2: SQVTM, ANQGSEA. This CDR3 comprises 11 residues. The CDR3 sequence is CSAGRTSGMFF. The CDR3 region has the DNA TGCAGCGCTGGGCGAACTAGCGGGATGTTCTTC.

This rearrangement joins TRBV5-3 to TRBJ2-7; D gene uncertain. TRBV5-3 is annotated as an ORF whose role is uncertain. The V and J ends lost 8 bases and 3 bases respectively, with 21 bases between them. The CDR3 loop spans 15 amino acids. The CDR3 loop reads CASSQVVDSNYEQYF. CDR3 bases: TGTGCCAGCAGCCAAGTAGTCGACTCCAACTACGAGCAGTACTTC.

The rearrangement joins TRBV10-3 to TRBJ2-7; 8 bases are shared with TRBD2. This CDR3 contains 13 residues. The ends lost 8 bases at V and 5 bases at J; junction bases unmatched: 8. The germline V gene encodes CDR1 ENHRY and CDR2 SYGVKD. CDR3 loop: CAIGRAGENEQYF. The CDR3 bases are TGTGCCATCGGTCGAGCGGGAGAGAACGAGCAGTACTTC.

The chain is built from TRBV6-4 and TRBJ2-3, with TRBD2 identical over 7 bases. CDR3 length: 15 residues. CDR1 and CDR2 (germline): MRHNA, SNTAGT. J lost 0 bases, V lost 6 bases, and 6 bases had no gene match. The CDR3 DNA sequence: TGTGCCAGCAGCCTCGCGACTAGCAGCACAGATACGCAGTATTTT. Translated, it gives CASSLATSSTDTQYF.

The rearrangement links TRBV27 to TRBJ1-2, with D possibly being TRBD1 (6 bases). The CDR3 covers 13 residues. The V end lost 2 bases, the J end lost 10 bases, and 14 bases lay between the germline ends. Germline CDR1 and CDR2: MNHEY and SMNVEV (reference sequence). This CDR3 is CASSLKGGDFYTF. CDR3 nucleotide sequence: TGTGCCAGCAGTTTAAAAGGGGGGGACTTCTACACCTTC.

The DNA of the CDR3 is TGTGCCAGCAGCTTAGCTCCAAGCGGGAGTGTTTACGAGCAGTACTTC. This encodes CASSLAPSGSVYEQYF. The chain couples TRBV7-6 to TRBJ2-7; TRBD2 aligns across 8 bases. The V gene end was trimmed by 0 bases and the J gene end by 4 bases; junction bases not matched to a gene: 8. CDR1 and CDR2 from the germline V gene are SGHVS and FNYEAQ. This CDR3 region has 16 residues.

The chain uses TRBV28 and TRBJ2-3; D call uncertain. The CDR3 has 14 residues. V was clipped by 7 bases and J by 0 bases, with 11 bases between them. From germline, CDR1 is MDHEN and CDR2 SYDVKM. CDR3 residues: CASTTRRSTDTQYF. In DNA, the CDR3 is TGTGCCAGCACCACGCGGCGGAGCACAGATACGCAGTATTTT.

This chain uses TRBV30 with TRBJ1-5, with D possibly TRBD1 on 5 matching bases. V was clipped by 8 bases and J by 2 bases, with 16 bases between them. CDR1 and CDR2 from the germline V gene are GTSNPN and SVGIG (reference sequence). The CDR3 is 14 residues long. The CDR3 region is CAPPPQGGNQPQHF. Written as DNA, the CDR3 is TGTGCCCCCCCGCCCCAGGGCGGCAATCAGCCCCAGCATTTT.

This rearrangement joins TRBV10-3 to TRBJ2-3; 13 nucleotides agree with TRBD2. V lost 2 bases, J lost 5 bases, and 10 bases stayed unmatched. The germline gives CDR1 ENHRY, CDR2 SYGVKD. The CDR3 is 18 residues long. CDR3 sequence: CAISEGLAGEIVRDTQYF. The CDR3 DNA follows: TGTGCCATCAGTGAGGGACTAGCGGGAGAGATCGTCCGAGATACGCAGTATTTT.

This chain joins TRBV7-8 and TRBJ2-1, with TRBD2 identical over 13 bases. Germline V gives CDR1 SGHVS, CDR2 FQNEAQ. The CDR3 totals 15 residues. V shed 1 base and J 9 bases; nucleotides not matched to a gene: 3. Here the CDR3 DNA reads TGTGCCAGCAGCTTAGGACTAGCGGGAGGAGTTGAGCAGTTCTTC. This codes for CASSLGLAGGVEQFF.

The CDR3: CASSAPGQGSGEQYF. In nucleotides, the CDR3 is TGTGCCAGCAGCGCCCCCGGACAGGGATCAGGCGAGCAGTACTTC. The chain has TRBV9 and TRBJ2-7; 8 positions agree with TRBD1. CDR1 is SGDLS and CDR2 is YYNGEE in the germline V gene. Trimming at V came to 3 bases and at J to 6 bases, leaving 11 bases not matched to a gene. This CDR3 spans 15 amino acids.

The rearrangement links TRBV7-2 to TRBJ2-1; 12 nucleotides agree with TRBD2. Trimming at V came to 4 bases and at J to 8 bases, leaving 18 bases not matched to a gene. This CDR3 has 19 residues. Germline V gives CDR1 SGHTA, CDR2 FQGNSA. In DNA, the CDR3 is TGTGCCAGCAGCTGGAGGGGCCTAGCGGGAGGGCCTTCCTTCCATGAGCAGTTCTTC. It yields the protein CASSWRGLAGGPSFHEQFF. Variable domain in full (rest from reference TRBV7-2 and TRBJ2-1): GAGVSQSPSNKVTEKGKDVELRCDPISGHTALYWYRQSLGQGLEFLIYFQGNSAPDKSGLPSDRFSAERTGGSVSTLTIQRTQQEDSAVYLCASSWRGLAGGPSFHEQFFGPGTRLTVL.

This chain's CDR3 is CAWAYGVETQYF. The DNA of the CDR3 is TGTGCCTGGGCCTACGGGGTAGAGACCCAGTACTTC. The V gene is TRBV30, the J gene TRBJ2-5; tentative D call: TRBD2 (5 bases). With 5 bases removed from V and 4 bases from J, the gap between germline ends came to 11 bases. Germline CDR1 is GTSNPN and CDR2 is SVGIG (reference sequence). This CDR3 region has 12 residues. Full variable domain (rest looked up from reference TRBV30 and TRBJ2-5): SQTIHQWPATLVQPVGSPLSLECTVEGTSNPNLYWYRQAAGRGLQLLFYSVGIGQISSEVPQNLSASRPQDRQFILSSKKLLLSDSGFYLCAWAYGVETQYFGPGTRLLVL.

This sequence joins TRBV7-9 and TRBJ1-2, with 8 bases identical to TRBD1. This CDR3 is 14 amino acids long. The J segment lost 4 bases and the V segment lost 4 bases, leaving 5 bases of the junction unmatched. CDR1 SEHNR and CDR2 FQNEAQ come from the germline V gene (reference sequence). The CDR3 protein is CASSSSGTGYGYTF. In DNA form, the CDR3 reads TGTGCCAGCAGCTCCTCCGGGACAGGCTATGGCTACACCTTC.

J is TRBJ2-5 and V is TRBV10-3; weak D call: TRBD2 (6 bases). Germline CDR1 and CDR2: ENHRY and SYGVKD. Trimming removed 4 bases at V and 2 bases at J, with 14 bases between. CDR3 length: 15 amino acids. CDR3 region: CAISASGRTQETQYF. The CDR3 DNA sequence: TGTGCCATCAGTGCCTCGGGGAGGACGCAAGAGACCCAGTACTTC.

For this clone: One junction end does not reproduce the germline sequence, and a read error may be involved. The CDR3 nucleotides are TGTGCTAGCAGACCTTCGCCGGGACAGGGTTTCTCTGGAAACACCATATATTTT. Its protein is CASRPSPGQGFSGNTIYF. The chain uses TRBV7-7 and TRBJ1-3; TRBD1 aligns across 9 bases. There are 18 residues in the CDR3. Germline values: CDR1 SSHAT, CDR2 FNYEAQ (reference sequence). The full variable domain, rest sourced from reference TRBV7-7 and TRBJ1-3, is GAGVSQSPRYKVTKRGQDVTLRCDPISSHATLYWYQQALGQGPEFLTYFNYEAQPDKSGLPSDRFSAERPEGSISTLTIQRTEQRDSAMYRCASRPSPGQGFSGNTIYFGEGSWLTVV.

The chain carries TRBV19 and TRBJ2-1; perhaps TRBD2 as D (5 bases). The V end lost 1 base, the J end lost 3 bases, and 16 bases lay between the germline ends. The CDR3 is 17 amino acids. Germline CDR1 is LNHDA and CDR2 is SQIVND (reference sequence). In DNA form, the CDR3 reads TGTGCCAGTAGTATAGTACGAGCGGAAGGATTCTACAATGAGCAGTTCTTC. Translation: CASSIVRAEGFYNEQFF.

This clone was detected a few times. The rearrangement uses TRBV29-1 and TRBJ2-1; 8 bases map to TRBD1. The V gene's germline CDR1 is SQVTM and CDR2 ANQGSEA. This CDR3 spans 13 amino acids. Trimming took 6 bases from V and 5 from J; bases not matched to a gene: 6. CDR3 residues: CSVQGGSDNEQFF. CDR3 coding DNA: TGCAGCGTACAGGGGGGATCGGACAATGAGCAGTTCTTC.

The chain has TRBV15 and TRBJ1-5; 7 bases map to TRBD1. Germline V gene data show CDR1 as LNHNV and CDR2 as YYDKDF (reference sequence). With 5 bases clipped from V and 5 bases from J, the junction kept 9 bases outside the gene matches. The CDR3 covers 15 residues. The CDR3 loop is CATSGPTGRYQPQHF. Written as DNA, the CDR3 is TGTGCCACCAGCGGACCGACAGGGAGATATCAGCCCCAGCATTTT.

V and J are TRBV27 and TRBJ2-1; D might be TRBD1 (5 bases). This CDR3 is built from 13 residues. V gave up 5 bases and J gave up 4 bases, with 9 bases separating them. Per the germline V gene, CDR1 is MNHEY and CDR2 is SMNVEV (reference sequence). The DNA of the CDR3 is TGTGCCAGCAGTATAGACAGATACAATGAGCAGTTCTTC. It codes for CASSIDRYNEQFF.

This chain uses TRBV10-3 with TRBJ2-5, with 11 nucleotides matching TRBD2. The CDR3 is 17 residues long. Germline assignment: CDR1 ENHRY and CDR2 SYGVKD. V trimming: 3 bases; J trimming: 2 bases; junction bases outside the gene matches: 8. The DNA of the CDR3 is TGTGCCATCAGTGATCCCACTAGCGGGAGATCGCAAGAGACCCAGTACTTC. Translated, it gives CAISDPTSGRSQETQYF.

This chain links TRBV10-3 with TRBJ2-3, with D perhaps matching TRBD2 (6 bases). Trimming cost V 0 bases and J 3 bases, with 13 bases left between them. There are 16 residues in the CDR3. Germline CDR1 and CDR2: ENHRY and SYGVKD. CDR3: CAISESRVEGTDTQYF. In nucleotides, the CDR3 is TGTGCCATCAGTGAGTCGAGGGTGGAGGGAACAGATACGCAGTATTTT.

The chain recombines TRBV9 with TRBJ2-3; 16 nucleotides line up with TRBD2. V dropped 0 bases and J dropped 3; count of bases not matched to a gene: 4. Germline V gives CDR1 SGDLS, CDR2 YYNGEE. The CDR3 length is 18 residues. The CDR3 DNA sequence: TGTGCCAGCAGCGTAGAGGGGACTAGCGGGAGGGCGACAGATACGCAGTATTTT. Amino acids: CASSVEGTSGRATDTQYF.

This rearrangement joins TRBV19 to TRBJ1-1, with D possibly matching TRBD1 (5 bases). Trimming took 7 bases from V and 5 from J, leaving 14 bases between them. Germline CDR1 reads LNHDA; CDR2 reads SQIVND (reference sequence). This CDR3 has 13 amino acids. The CDR3 loop reads CASTLDGGTEAFF. In DNA, the CDR3 is TGTGCCAGTACGTTGGACGGGGGGACTGAAGCTTTCTTT.

This clone appeared a single time. The rearrangement joins TRBV7-6 to TRBJ2-3; tentatively, D is TRBD2 (6 bases). Trimming shortened V by 7 bases and J by 3 bases, and 17 bases separated the two germline ends. The CDR3 runs 15 residues. The germline V gene has CDR1 SGHVS and CDR2 FNYEAQ. The CDR3 reads CASTASYSGTDTQYF. The DNA of the CDR3 is TGTGCCAGCACCGCTAGCTATAGCGGAACAGATACGCAGTATTTT.

CDR3 nucleotides: TGTGCCATCAGTGAGTCGAAGTCCGAAGCGGGAGTAGACAATGAGCAGTTCTTC. It codes for CAISESKSEAGVDNEQFF. The V and J genes are TRBV10-3 and TRBJ2-1; 8 positions agree with TRBD2. The germline V gene encodes CDR1 ENHRY and CDR2 SYGVKD. This CDR3 has 18 residues. J gave up 5 bases and V 0 bases, and 12 bases lay outside the gene matches.

This clone was observed once. V usage is TRBV2 and J usage is TRBJ2-1; D possibly corresponds to TRBD1 (6 bases). Germline V CDR1 and CDR2: SNHLY, FYNNEI. Between the trimmed V and J ends, which lost 6 bases and 10 bases, there was a span of 13 bases. CDR3 length equals 12 residues. The CDR3 spells CASRRGTKEQFF. CDR3 bases: TGTGCCAGCAGGAGGGGGACCAAGGAGCAGTTCTTC.